This TCR beta chain was observed in a study of cytomegalovirus exposure and HLA in healthy donors (dated by TCRdb to about 2017). In terms of the full investigation: An earlier analysis of several hundred of the donors reported approximately 260 Gb of sequence data and around 100 million unique TCR beta sequences obtained from around 170 million T cells. An early release covering roughly 600 HLA-typed donors comprised 250 to 350 gigabases of sequencing data and around 80 million unique TCR sequences. Of the 300 to 500 genotyped donors, 65% to 90% were placed in the genetic ancestry cluster associated with self-reported Caucasian donors. The aim of the study was to test whether cataloging public T cell receptors could identify signatures of past pathogen exposure. The T cell repertoires of under 700 subjects were profiled by immunosequencing and related to cytomegalovirus serostatus. In addition to the first cohort of 666 subjects, a separate validation cohort of approximately 110 different subjects was used. To predict cytomegalovirus infection status, the study brought together high-throughput TCR immunosequencing, statistical association of individual TCRs with disease status, and machine learning. In a later analysis, previously published TCR beta repertoires from 600 to 850 donors were re-analyzed and high-resolution HLA genotyping was added so that TCR occurrence patterns could be studied. Rather than using new phenotypic data, the later analysis identified candidate immune exposures from TCR beta sequences and from how often those sequences occurred across donors. In an earlier analysis of more than 550 of the donors, high-throughput TCR beta sequencing was used to judge whether each TCR beta V gene segment behaved as functional or pseudogenic. Alongside the repertoire data, information on donor age, sex, ethnicity and CMV serostatus was compiled. Genome-wide SNP genotypes for about 65% of the 666 donors were used in a later genetic analysis, which treated that subset as a discovery cohort. All discovery cohort repertoires had been generated using a single sequencing platform. HLA typing included class I and class II loci at four-digit resolution. Typing coverage varied by locus: about 620-630 donors for A, B, C, DRB1 and DQB1; 500 to 550 for DQA1; around 610 for DPA1; approximately 450 for DPB1. Because of strong linkage in the cohort, four to six DR-DQ haplotypes were treated as single units for association and clustering. On average, around 240,000 unique TCR beta nucleotide sequences were sequenced per donor among fewer than 500 genotyped donors of the cohort, with roughly a sixth of those sequences being non-productive. Results the study describes overall, beyond this receptor: Compared with the roughly 710-donor mean, donors in an Asian-associated ancestry cluster had fewer N-insertions in productive TCRs, according to a later genetic analysis. Some IMGT-functional V segments, including TRBV6-2 and TRBV6-3, could not be distinguished by the 87-base-pair reads and were therefore excluded. While some public TCRs were present in many individuals, most TCR sequences turned up only very rarely across donors. Assigning TCR associations to individual alleles was difficult when HLA alleles, especially DR and DQ, strongly co-occurred. Because some donors lacked HLA typing at each locus, the association tests relied only on the typed subset. Roughly 15 rarely observed V segments, including chromosome 9 orphons, were excluded from the earlier analysis of approximately 500 of the donors because counts were too low. The only immune exposure information available for the cohort was CMV serostatus. In vitro tests confirmed that a few of the cytomegalovirus-associated TCR beta chains recognize cytomegalovirus antigens. A later analysis reported that several top co-occurrence clusters appeared linked to parvovirus B19, influenza, CMV and Epstein-Barr virus. In an earlier analysis of fewer than 750 of the donors, most TCR beta V segments were observed in productive rearrangements about 90% or about 30% of the time, broadly matching IMGT annotations. A later genetic analysis associated a missense DCLRE1C variant with V-gene and J-gene trimming of TCR beta chains, and an independent cohort replicated the association. A later analysis found that HLA-associated TCR beta chains were more clonally expanded and had lower generation probabilities than equally common non-associated chains. The cohort was sequenced for TCR beta chains only, and without alpha or paired-chain data the features that could be detected were limited. The sequencing pipeline was judged likely to have produced a cluster of highly shared sequence variants as a technical artifact. It was suggested by the authors that the approach could potentially be generalized to other disease states and immunological phenotypes. In the study, around 150 TCR beta chains were listed as associated with cytomegalovirus. At a false discovery rate of 0.05, a later analysis linked fewer than 20,000 TCR beta sequences to specific HLA alleles. A further reported finding was that TCR beta sequences accurately predicted the HLA-A and HLA-B alleles for most subjects in the first cohort. Correlated functional status among segregating V segments might reflect linkage disequilibrium, but an unknown experimental factor could not be ruled out. Sequencing depth was assumed to be roughly uniform across donors in the presence/absence analyses, though that assumption may not hold. According to a later analysis, TCR association rates differed among HLA loci, with DRB1 alleles showing the most associated TCRs and HLA-C alleles showing the fewest. The classifier was reported to diagnose cytomegalovirus status with high specificity and sensitivity in both the original and validation cohorts. A later analysis found that most CMV-associated TCR beta chains appeared HLA-restricted, with HLA associations seemingly driven largely by CMV exposure.

The library was produced with the immunoSEQ multiplex PCR assay. A mixture of 60 forward primers for TCR Vbeta segments and 13 reverse primers for TCR Jbeta segments was used in the multiplex PCR. Amplification of the CDR3 region of rearranged TCR beta genes was performed with a multiplex PCR assay on genomic DNA. Amplified TCR beta libraries were sequenced as 87-base-pair reads on the Illumina HiSeq System. The original methods were these. Across the 670 or so repertoires, a later analysis counted 80 million or so unique TCR beta chains, approximately 10 million of which were shared by at least two donors. A nearest-neighbor algorithm error-corrected the raw reads and collapsed the reads into unique sequences, merging closely related sequences to remove PCR and sequencing errors. CDR3 sequences were aligned to IMGT reference sequences to assign V, D and J gene segments. For a sequence to be retained, at least a six-nucleotide match to both a V gene segment and a J gene segment was required. A rearrangement was called productive if the CDR3 had no stop codons and remained in frame with V and J, and every other rearrangement was called non-productive. CDR3 was defined according to IMGT convention as the region running from the second conserved V-encoded cysteine to the conserved J-encoded phenylalanine. The earlier analysis of about 590 of the donors excluded sequences that lacked an unambiguous match to a single V gene segment. In an earlier analysis of around 590 of the donors, a V segment was called functional when productive rearrangements were above 56.7%, and segregating when the standard deviation between donors exceeded 5%. To diagnose cytomegalovirus status from the catalog of TCR beta chain sequences, a statistical classification framework was built. V and J gene assignment, in a later analysis, came from comparing TCR nucleotide sequences with IMGT/GENE-DB human TR gene sequences. Using the TCRdist pipeline, a later analysis assigned CDR3 sequences along with most-parsimonious VDJ recombination scenarios. In a later analysis, each TCR beta chain was defined by its CDR3 amino acid sequence together with its V-gene family, and reads lacking a unique V-gene family were excluded. A later analysis removed nearly 600 highly shared, low-generation-probability nucleotide sequences to deal with suspected cross-contamination and a sequencing artifact. In a later analysis, a clonal expansion index for each public chain was calculated from normalized within-repertoire ranks of inferred template counts. In a later analysis, generation probabilities were computed using a VDJ recombination model fitted to out-of-frame rearrangements, and the results were checked against IGoR. Hypergeometric tests were used in a later analysis to score TCR-TCR, TCR-HLA and TCR-CMV co-occurrence, with a repertoire-size bias correction applied to the TCR pairs. To estimate false discovery rates, a later analysis permuted the HLA or CMV assignments 20 times. In a later analysis, co-occurring TCRs were grouped using DBSCAN, with TCRdist sequence similarity added in when clustering inside HLA-allele-positive subsets. For co-occurrence clustering, repertoires with fewer than 30,000 or more than 120,000 public chains were excluded, along with five repertoires with anomalous nucleotide sharing. This is the immuneACCESS table as TCRdb keeps it, with only in-frame sequences that have V and J called. A part of the clones is gone; compared with another copy, unresolved V genes explain less than half, and the rest is unexplained. The V and J calls and clone size were taken over from that table, and D and trimming were inferred from the DNA. The sample has about 150,000 clones on record, approximately 80% of them singletons. Roughly 2% of the sample is taken by the ten largest.

About this clone: The antigen it recognizes is unknown. There are no base qualities to consult, and no much larger clone falls within one base.

Trimming costs V 0 bases and J 6 bases, and their ends lie 13 bases apart. The CDR3, from cysteine to phenylalanine, totals 15 residues. Of all the DNA, just the CDR3 is kept, 45 bases in frame from base 1. The germline V gene (reference sequence) provides CDR1 MNHNY and CDR2 SVGAGI. In total, about 650 healthy bone marrow donors made up the cohort. All cohort members were sampled while nominally healthy, although unrecorded immune exposures were likely present. The donor tested CMV seronegative and was one of the 352 seronegative cohort members. Every donor gave a peripheral blood sample, and the peripheral blood mononuclear cells from that sample were used for TCR beta sequencing. The Qiagen DNeasy Blood Extraction Kit was used to extract genomic DNA from the blood cell samples.

The sample was PBMCs. The chain links TRBV6-6 with TRBJ2-3; perhaps TRBD2 is the D gene, with 5 bases matching. The sequence was obtained from a woman in her forties in good health and CMV-seronegative. CDR3 reads: CASSYSERGGDTQYF. The sequenced DNA is TGTGCCAGCAGTTACTCGGAACGGGGTGGGGATACGCAGTATTTT.